Each of the 23 T cell receptor beta chains below was sequenced from the same sample in a study of blood T cell repertoires in COVID-19. Repertoires were generated with immunoSEQ multiplex PCR, while TCRdb's copy carries only in-frame clones and drops some. Among 80,000 to 100,000 clones listed, 86% were seen once. The sample was peripheral blood. Receptor source: a man aged 45-60 years with acute or convalescent COVID-19.

The CDR3 loop reads CASSFTGAGANVLTF. As DNA, the CDR3 is TGTGCCAGCAGCTTTACAGGGGCCGGGGCCAACGTCCTGACTTTC. V is TRBV5-4 and J is TRBJ2-6; 7 nucleotides align to TRBD1. Germline assignment: CDR1 SGHNT and CDR2 YYREEE (reference sequence). V trimming: 2 bases; J trimming: 4 bases; junction bases outside the gene matches: 3. The CDR3 is 15 amino acids.

The chain recombines TRBV12-5 with TRBJ1-1; D is possibly TRBD1 (6 bases). Germline loops: CDR1 LGHNT, CDR2 FRNRAP. V was clipped by 3 bases and J by 10 bases, with 12 bases between them. This CDR3 has 12 residues. The CDR3 here is CASGFSSRGAFF. Here the CDR3 DNA reads TGTGCTAGTGGTTTCAGCTCCAGGGGAGCTTTCTTT. Looking up the rest from reference TRBV12-5 and TRBJ1-1 gives the full variable domain: DARVTQTPRHKVTEMGQEVTMRCQPILGHNTVFWYRQTMMQGLELLAYFRNRAPLDDSGMPKDRFSAEMPDATLATLKIQPSEPRDSAVYFCASGFSSRGAFFGQGTRLTVV.

This clone was seen only a few times. This chain connects TRBV25-1 to TRBJ1-5; D is perhaps TRBD1 (6 bases). The CDR3 spans 14 residues. Deletions cut 4 bases from V and 6 bases from J, with 13 bases between. CDR1 and CDR2 from the germline V gene are MGHDK and SYGVNS. This CDR3 reads CASSGQADVQPQHF. The CDR3 coding sequence is TGTGCCAGCAGTGGACAGGCGGACGTTCAGCCCCAGCATTTT.

This chain connects TRBV5-1 to TRBJ2-3; D perhaps matches TRBD2 (5 bases). The V gene's germline CDR1 is SGHRS and CDR2 YFSETQ. The V gene lost 4 bases and the J gene lost 1 base, with 13 bases spanning the gap. This CDR3 region has 15 residues. The CDR3 region is CASSISEARTDTQYF. The CDR3 DNA reads as TGCGCCAGCAGCATATCGGAGGCCCGCACAGATACGCAGTATTTT. The variable domain in full, completed from reference TRBV5-1 and TRBJ2-3, reads KAGVTQTPRYLIKTRGQQVTLSCSPISGHRSVSWYQQTPGQGLQFLFEYFSETQRNKGNFPGRFSGRQFSNSRSEMNVSTLELGDSALYLCASSISEARTDTQYFGPGTRLTVL.

The rearrangement links TRBV10-3 to TRBJ2-7; 7 nucleotides align to TRBD2. The J segment lost 2 bases and the V segment lost 6 bases, leaving 1 base of the junction unmatched. CDR3 length equals 12 residues. Germline assignment: CDR1 ENHRY and CDR2 SYGVKD. CDR3 sequence (DNA): TGTGCCATCAGGGGACTAACCTACGAGCAGTACTTC. Translation: CAIRGLTYEQYF.

This clone appeared once. This chain links TRBV4-1 with TRBJ2-7; TRBD1 is a possible D gene (6 bases). This CDR3 is built from 14 residues. V gave up 1 base and J gave up 1 base, with 8 bases separating them. CDR1 and CDR2 (germline): MGHRA, YSYEKL. CDR3 amino acids: CASSQADSSYEQYF. CDR3 bases: TGCGCCAGCAGCCAAGCGGACAGTTCCTACGAGCAGTACTTC.

The chain recombines TRBV7-6 with TRBJ2-2, with 8 bases fitting TRBD1. The J segment lost 5 bases and the V segment lost 5 bases, leaving 13 bases of the junction unmatched. This CDR3 is built from 17 residues. Germline-derived CDR1 and CDR2 are SGHVS and FNYEAQ. CDR3 region: CASSKGQGLVGTGELFF. The CDR3 DNA reads TGTGCCAGCAGCAAAGGACAGGGTTTGGTCGGGACCGGGGAGCTGTTTTTT.

The rearrangement links TRBV2 to TRBJ1-5; TRBD1 aligns across 9 bases. The CDR3 runs to 14 residues. Germline CDR1 and CDR2: SNHLY and FYNNEI. J was trimmed by 2 bases and V by 6 bases; bases with no gene match: 2. The chain's CDR3 is CASRDRGGNQPQHF. The DNA of the CDR3 is TGTGCCAGCAGGGACAGGGGAGGCAATCAGCCCCAGCATTTT.

This clone has just one count. The chain recombines TRBV19 with TRBJ2-5; 9 bases fit TRBD2. Germline V CDR1 and CDR2: LNHDA, SQIVND (reference sequence). The CDR3 runs 15 residues. After removal of 0 bases from V and 7 bases from J, the junction contained 6 bases not matched to a gene. The CDR3 here is CASSIEGTSRGTQYF. The CDR3 coding sequence is TGTGCCAGTAGTATAGAGGGGACTAGCCGAGGGACCCAGTACTTC.

The chain is built from TRBV5-4 and TRBJ2-1, with D possibly matching TRBD1 (6 bases). Trimming left V 4 bases short and J 10 bases short, with 21 bases between. CDR1 SGHNT and CDR2 YYREEE come from the germline V gene (reference sequence). The CDR3 is 15 residues long. The CDR3 nucleotides read TGTGCCAGCAGCAACCGGGACATATATACCGTGGAGCAGTTCTTC. It translates to CASSNRDIYTVEQFF.

The rearrangement links TRBV27 to TRBJ2-3; the match to TRBD2 covers 10 bases. The CDR3 is 17 residues long. The germline CDR1 and CDR2 sequences are MNHEY and SMNVEV (reference sequence). V shed 6 bases, J shed 6 bases, and the junction held 15 bases outside the gene matches. The CDR3 nucleotides are TGTGCCAGCAGCCGCGGTGCTAGCGGGAGTTTCCTTGATACGCAGTATTTT. Its translation is CASSRGASGSFLDTQYF.

CDR3 in DNA: TGTGCCAGCAGCTTACAGGGTTCAACGAGCAATCAGCCCCAGCATTTT. Protein product: CASSLQGSTSNQPQHF. The V gene is TRBV7-2, the J gene TRBJ1-5, with D maybe TRBD1 (5 bases). CDR3 length equals 16 residues. The germline V gene has CDR1 SGHTA and CDR2 FQGNSA. The V gene lost 2 bases and the J gene lost 1 base, with 12 bases spanning the gap. Together with reference TRBV7-2 and TRBJ1-5, the CDR3 gives the full variable domain: GAGVSQSPSNKVTEKGKDVELRCDPISGHTALYWYRQSLGQGLEFLIYFQGNSAPDKSGLPSDRFSAERTGGSVSTLTIQRTQQEDSAVYLCASSLQGSTSNQPQHFGDGTRLSIL.

The rearrangement uses TRBV4-1 and TRBJ1-2; TRBD1 is a possible D gene (5 bases). The CDR3 has 15 residues. V was pared by 1 base and J by 1 base, with 10 bases between. CDR1 and CDR2 from the germline V gene are MGHRA and YSYEKL. In DNA form, the CDR3 reads TGCGCCAGCAGCCAAGGGCGGACAAGTAACTATGGCTACACCTTC. Translating gives CASSQGRTSNYGYTF.

This clone was recorded only once. The chain joins TRBV29-1 to TRBJ2-7; 11 bases line up with TRBD2. Per the germline V gene, CDR1 is SQVTM and CDR2 is ANQGSEA. The ends lost 6 bases at V and 5 bases at J; junction bases unmatched: 6. CDR3 length: 13 amino acids. CDR3 bases: TGCAGCGTAGAGACTAGCGGGAACCACGAGCAGTACTTC. Its protein is CSVETSGNHEQYF.

The sample holds a few counts of this clone. The chain joins TRBV5-1 to TRBJ2-3, with 7 bases matching TRBD2. Germline V gene data show CDR1 as SGHRS and CDR2 as YFSETQ. V dropped 0 bases and J dropped 0; count of bases not matched to a gene: 7. This CDR3 spans 17 amino acids. DNA of the CDR3: TGCGCCAGCAGCTTGGGTGCCAGCGGGATTAGCACAGATACGCAGTATTTT. Its protein product is CASSLGASGISTDTQYF.

The chain joins TRBV5-6 to TRBJ2-2, with D possibly TRBD2 on 6 matching bases. Trimming removed 1 base at V and 4 bases at J, with 11 bases between. The CDR3 is made up of 15 amino acids. Germline assignment: CDR1 SGHDT and CDR2 YYEEEE. The CDR3 coding sequence is TGTGCCAGCAGCTTGTGGATCGGGGGCACCGGGGAGCTGTTTTTT. As protein: CASSLWIGGTGELFF.

The chain couples TRBV7-9 to TRBJ1-2; TRBD1 matches 8 bases. This CDR3 contains 14 residues. Germline lookup yields CDR1 SEHNR and CDR2 FQNEAQ (reference sequence). Germline trimming cut 5 bases from V and 6 bases from J; bases unmatched to any gene: 8. CDR3 in DNA: TGTGCCAGCAGCCCGACAGGGGAGCGTAATGGCTACACCTTC. Translating gives CASSPTGERNGYTF.

V gene TRBV4-2 combines with J gene TRBJ2-3; 8 bases line up with TRBD1. With V trimmed by 3 bases and J by 6 bases, 2 bases remained unmatched. The CDR3 is 13 amino acids. CDR1 LGHNA and CDR2 YNFKEQ come from the germline V gene. CDR3 region: CASSQGQVDTQYF. CDR3 nucleotides: TGTGCCAGCAGCCAGGGACAGGTGGATACGCAGTATTTT.

The chain employs TRBV11-2 and TRBJ2-1, with 8 bases matching TRBD2. The CDR3 is 17 amino acids. Trimming cost V 3 bases and J 7 bases; bases outside gene matches: 14. Germline V CDR1 and CDR2: SGHAT, FQNNGV. CDR3 in amino acids: CASSFQLAAPRGNEQFF. CDR3 DNA: TGTGCCAGCAGCTTCCAACTAGCGGCCCCCCGAGGTAATGAGCAGTTCTTC.

The CDR3 bases are TGTGCCAGCAGCAATGGAGGGACAGGCAGAAATTCACCCCTCCACTTT. Translated: CASSNGGTGRNSPLHF. This sequence joins TRBV21-1 and TRBJ1-6; the tabulated D call, TRBD1, remains unverified against the DNA. TRBV21-1 is given as a pseudogene. The CDR3 covers 16 residues.

The chain combines TRBV3-1 (or the pseudogene TRBV3-2) with TRBJ2-1; no reliable D call. The CDR3 consists of 12 residues. Germline values: CDR1 LGHDT, CDR2 YNNKEL (reference sequence). With 4 bases removed from V and 6 bases from J, the gap between germline ends came to 7 bases. CDR3 coding DNA: TGTGCCAGCAGCCTTACAGCCAATGAGCAGTTCTTC. It yields the protein CASSLTANEQFF.

A word on this clone: The identical CDR3 is also encoded by other nucleotide sequences in the sample. The V call is TRBV27, the J call TRBJ1-5; no firm D call. The germline V gene encodes CDR1 MNHEY and CDR2 SMNVEV (reference sequence). V was clipped by 3 bases and J by 0 bases, with 3 bases between them. The CDR3 runs 13 residues. In nucleotides, the CDR3 is TGTGCCAGCAGTTTGAGTAGCAATCAGCCCCAGCATTTT. Translation gives CASSLSSNQPQHF.

The chain links TRBV5-1 to TRBJ2-7; tentatively, D is TRBD2 (5 bases). V lost 0 bases and J lost 3, with 16 bases in between. Germline assignment: CDR1 SGHRS and CDR2 YFSETQ. CDR3 length: 16 amino acids. Written as DNA, the CDR3 is TGCGCCAGCAGCTTGGCCTTTACCGGACGGGGCTACGAGCAGTACTTC. This codes for CASSLAFTGRGYEQYF.